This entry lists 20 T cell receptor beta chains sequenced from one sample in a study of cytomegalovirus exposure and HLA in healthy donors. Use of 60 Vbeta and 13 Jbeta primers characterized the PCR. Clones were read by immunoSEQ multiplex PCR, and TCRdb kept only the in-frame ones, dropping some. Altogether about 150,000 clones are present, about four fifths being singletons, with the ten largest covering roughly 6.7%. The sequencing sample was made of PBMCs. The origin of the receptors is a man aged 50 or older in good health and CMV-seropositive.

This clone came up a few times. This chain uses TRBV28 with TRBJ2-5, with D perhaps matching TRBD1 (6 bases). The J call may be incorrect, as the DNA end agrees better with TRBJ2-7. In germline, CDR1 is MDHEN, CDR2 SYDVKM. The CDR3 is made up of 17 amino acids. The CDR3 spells CASSTQQTGTSRYEQYF. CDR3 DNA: TGTGCCAGCAGTACCCAACAAACCGGGACATCCAGATACGAGCAGTACTTC.

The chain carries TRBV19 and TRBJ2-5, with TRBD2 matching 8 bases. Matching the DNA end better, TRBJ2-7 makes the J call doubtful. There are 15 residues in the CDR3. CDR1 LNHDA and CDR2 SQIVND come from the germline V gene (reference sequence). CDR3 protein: CASSIAPGGPYEQYF. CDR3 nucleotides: TGTGCCAGTAGTATAGCCCCGGGAGGGCCTTACGAGCAGTACTTC.

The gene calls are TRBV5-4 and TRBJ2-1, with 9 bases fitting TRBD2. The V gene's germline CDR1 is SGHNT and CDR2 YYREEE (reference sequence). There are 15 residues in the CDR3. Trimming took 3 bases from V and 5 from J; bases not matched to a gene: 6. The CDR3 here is CASSSRTSANNEQFF. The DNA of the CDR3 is TGTGCCAGCAGCTCCCGGACTAGCGCGAACAATGAGCAGTTCTTC. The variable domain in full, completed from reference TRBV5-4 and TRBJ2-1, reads ETGVTQSPTHLIKTRGQQVTLRCSSQSGHNTVSWYQQALGQGPQFIFQYYREEENGRGNFPPRFSGLQFPNYSSELNVNALELDDSALYLCASSSRTSANNEQFFGPGTRLTVL.

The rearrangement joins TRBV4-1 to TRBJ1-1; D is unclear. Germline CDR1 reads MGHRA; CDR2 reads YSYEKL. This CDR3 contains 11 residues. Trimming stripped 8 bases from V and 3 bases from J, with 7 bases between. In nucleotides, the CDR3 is TGCGCCAGCTCCCACTACACTGAAGCTTTCTTT. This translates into CASSHYTEAFF.

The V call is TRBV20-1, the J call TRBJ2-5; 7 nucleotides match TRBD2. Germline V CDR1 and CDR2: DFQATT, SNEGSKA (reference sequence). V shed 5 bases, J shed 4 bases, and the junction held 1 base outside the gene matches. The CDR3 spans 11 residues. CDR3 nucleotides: TGCAGTGCTTTAGCGGGAGAGACCCAGTACTTC. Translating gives CSALAGETQYF.

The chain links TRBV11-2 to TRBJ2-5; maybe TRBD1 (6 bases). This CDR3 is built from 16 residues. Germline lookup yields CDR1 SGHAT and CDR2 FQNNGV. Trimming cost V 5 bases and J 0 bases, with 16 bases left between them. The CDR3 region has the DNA TGTGCCAGCAGCCGATTATGGACAGACTACCAAGAGACCCAGTACTTC. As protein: CASSRLWTDYQETQYF. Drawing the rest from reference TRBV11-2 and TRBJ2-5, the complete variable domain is EAGVAQSPRYKIIEKRQSVAFWCNPISGHATLYWYQQILGQGPKLLIQFQNNGVVDDSQLPKDRFSAERLKGVDSTLKIQPAKLEDSAVYLCASSRLWTDYQETQYFGPGTRLLVL.

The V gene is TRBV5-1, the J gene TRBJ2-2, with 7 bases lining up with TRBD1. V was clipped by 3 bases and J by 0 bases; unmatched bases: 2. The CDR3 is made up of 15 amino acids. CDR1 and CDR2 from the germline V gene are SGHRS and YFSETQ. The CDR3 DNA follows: TGCGCCAGCAGCTCGGGACAGACGAACACCGGGGAGCTGTTTTTT. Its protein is CASSSGQTNTGELFF.

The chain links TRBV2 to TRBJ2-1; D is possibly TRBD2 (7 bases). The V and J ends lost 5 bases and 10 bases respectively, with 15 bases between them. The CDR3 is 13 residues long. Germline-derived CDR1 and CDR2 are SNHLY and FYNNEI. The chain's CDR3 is CASSPAGAGEQFF. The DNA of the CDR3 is TGTGCCAGCAGTCCGGCGGGGGCAGGGGAGCAGTTCTTC.

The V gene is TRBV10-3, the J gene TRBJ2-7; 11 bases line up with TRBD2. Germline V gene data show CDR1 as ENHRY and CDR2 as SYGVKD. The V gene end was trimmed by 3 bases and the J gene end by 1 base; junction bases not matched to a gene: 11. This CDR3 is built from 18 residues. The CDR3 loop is CAISDPGQRTSGSYEQYF. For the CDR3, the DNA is TGTGCCATCAGTGATCCGGGACAGAGGACTAGCGGGTCCTACGAGCAGTACTTC.

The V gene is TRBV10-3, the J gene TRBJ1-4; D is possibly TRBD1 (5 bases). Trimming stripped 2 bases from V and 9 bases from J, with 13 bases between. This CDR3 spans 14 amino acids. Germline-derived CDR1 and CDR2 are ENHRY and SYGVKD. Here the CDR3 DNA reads TGTGCCATCAGTGAGGATCTGGGGGGACAAAAACTGTTTTTT. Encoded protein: CAISEDLGGQKLFF.

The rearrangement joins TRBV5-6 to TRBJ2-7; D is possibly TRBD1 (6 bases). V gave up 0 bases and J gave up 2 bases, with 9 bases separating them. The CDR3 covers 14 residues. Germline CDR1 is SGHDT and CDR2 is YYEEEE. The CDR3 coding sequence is TGTGCCAGCAGCTTGGACAGGGCCACCTACGAGCAGTACTTC. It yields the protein CASSLDRATYEQYF.

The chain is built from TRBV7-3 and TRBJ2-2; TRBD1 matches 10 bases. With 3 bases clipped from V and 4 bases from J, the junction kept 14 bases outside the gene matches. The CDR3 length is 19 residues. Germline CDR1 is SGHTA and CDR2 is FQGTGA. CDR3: CASSFPTPGQGSLTGELFF. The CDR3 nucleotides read TGTGCCAGCAGCTTCCCTACACCGGGACAGGGGTCGCTCACCGGGGAGCTGTTTTTT. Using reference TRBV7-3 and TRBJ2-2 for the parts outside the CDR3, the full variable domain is GAGVSQTPSNKVTEKGKYVELRCDPISGHTALYWYRQSLGQGPEFLIYFQGTGAADDSGLPNDRFFAVRPEGSVSTLKIQRTERGDSAVYLCASSFPTPGQGSLTGELFFGEGSRLTVL.

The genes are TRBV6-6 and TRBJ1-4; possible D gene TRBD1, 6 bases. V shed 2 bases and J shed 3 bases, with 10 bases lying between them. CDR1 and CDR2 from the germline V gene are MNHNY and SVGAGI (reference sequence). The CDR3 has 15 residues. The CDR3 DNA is TGTGCCAGCAGTTACGTACAGGGAGCTAATGAAAAACTGTTTTTT. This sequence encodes CASSYVQGANEKLFF.

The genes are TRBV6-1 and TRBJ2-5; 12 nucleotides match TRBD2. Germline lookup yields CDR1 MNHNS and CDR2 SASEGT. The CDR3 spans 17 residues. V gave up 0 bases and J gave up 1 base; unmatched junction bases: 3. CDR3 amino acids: CASSEARLAGAQETQYF. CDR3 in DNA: TGTGCCAGCAGTGAAGCACGACTAGCGGGGGCCCAAGAGACCCAGTACTTC.

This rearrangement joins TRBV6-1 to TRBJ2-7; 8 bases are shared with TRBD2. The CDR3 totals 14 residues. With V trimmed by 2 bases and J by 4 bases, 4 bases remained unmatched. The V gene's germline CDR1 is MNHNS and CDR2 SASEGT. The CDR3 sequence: CASSEPGLGYEQYF. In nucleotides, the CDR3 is TGTGCCAGCAGTGAACCGGGACTAGGATACGAGCAGTACTTC.

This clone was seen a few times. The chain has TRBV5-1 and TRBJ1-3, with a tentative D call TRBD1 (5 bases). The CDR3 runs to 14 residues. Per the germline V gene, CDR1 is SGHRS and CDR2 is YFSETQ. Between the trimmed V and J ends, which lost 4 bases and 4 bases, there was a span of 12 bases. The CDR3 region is CASSTQGEGNTIYF. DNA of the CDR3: TGCGCCAGCAGCACCCAGGGTGAGGGAAACACCATATATTTT.

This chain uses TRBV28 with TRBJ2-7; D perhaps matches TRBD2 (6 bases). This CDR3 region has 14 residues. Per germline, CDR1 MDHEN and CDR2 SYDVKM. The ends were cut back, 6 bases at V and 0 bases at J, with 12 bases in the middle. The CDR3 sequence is CASRGTLISYEQYF. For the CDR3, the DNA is TGTGCCAGCAGGGGGACTTTGATCTCCTACGAGCAGTACTTC.

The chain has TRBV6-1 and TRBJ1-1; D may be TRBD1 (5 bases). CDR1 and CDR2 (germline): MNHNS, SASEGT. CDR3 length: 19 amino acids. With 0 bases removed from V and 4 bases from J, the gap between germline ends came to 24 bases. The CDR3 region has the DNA TGTGCCAGCAGTGAAGCGCTTCGGGGGGTTTCGGGGTGGTCCACTGAAGCTTTCTTT. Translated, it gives CASSEALRGVSGWSTEAFF.

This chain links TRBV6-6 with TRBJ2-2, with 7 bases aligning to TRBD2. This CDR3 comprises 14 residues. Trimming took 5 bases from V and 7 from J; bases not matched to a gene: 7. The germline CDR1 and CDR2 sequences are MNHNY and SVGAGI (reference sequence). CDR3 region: CASSTGGGSGELFF. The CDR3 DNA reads TGTGCCAGCAGTACCGGGGGAGGGAGCGGGGAGCTGTTTTTT.

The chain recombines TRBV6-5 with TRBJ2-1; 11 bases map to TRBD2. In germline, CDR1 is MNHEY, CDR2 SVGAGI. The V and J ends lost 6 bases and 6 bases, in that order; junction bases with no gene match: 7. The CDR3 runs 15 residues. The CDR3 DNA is TGTGCCAGCAGGATAGCGGGAGGGGGAAGCAATGAGCAGTTCTTC. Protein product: CASRIAGGGSNEQFF.